This T cell receptor beta chain was recorded in a study of blood T cell repertoires in COVID-19. Study summary: Samples of COVID-19 (acute and convalescent) were obtained from the United States, Italy and Spain. PBMCs, B-cell-depleted T cells, or T cells were the source of the cDNA or gDNA that made up the material.

Data came from immunoSEQ multiplex PCR; TCRdb stores just in-frame clones and leaves some out. Seen here are approximately 200,000 clones, less than 95% observed once, and the top ten hold about 0.76%. Patients at the Seattle site were enrolled during active infection and followed longitudinally. This CDR3 spans 16 amino acids. Germline V gives CDR1 SGHNT, CDR2 YYREEE (reference sequence). The V gene end was trimmed by 0 bases and the J gene end by 1 base; junction bases not matched to a gene: 2. Sample: peripheral blood. This clonotype was sampled from a man aged 25 to 45 with COVID-19, enrolled during active disease. This chain links TRBV5-4 with TRBJ2-3, with 10 positions matching TRBD2. The CDR3 sequence is CASSLALAGGTDTQYF. The CDR3 DNA follows: TGTGCCAGCAGCTTGGCCCTAGCGGGGGGCACAGATACGCAGTATTTT.